The 31 T cell receptor beta chains below were found in one sample sequenced in a study of Ad26.COV2.S vaccination and SARS-CoV-2 variants. Treatment: around 19 received Ad26.COV2.S at low or high dose, single or two shots; five or six received placebo; per-sample allocation not given. Specimens were obtained on day 63 following the first vaccine or placebo injection. Repertoires were generated with immunoSEQ multiplex PCR, while TCRdb's copy carries only in-frame clones and drops some. The repertoire holds more than 300,000 clones, about 86% seen once, with more than 1.5% in the top ten. The sample in question was peripheral blood, obtained in a trial of Ad26.COV2.S vaccine versus placebo. The receptors originated from a person aged 18 to 59 who received the Ad26.COV2.S COVID-19 vaccine or a placebo.

CDR3 loop: CASRYHRGAYSPLHF. The DNA for the CDR3 is TGTGCCAGCAGATACCACCGCGGGGCCTATTCACCCCTCCACTTT. The chain combines TRBV6-5 with TRBJ1-6; D possibly corresponds to TRBD1 (5 bases). Germline V gives CDR1 MNHEY, CDR2 SVGAGI. CDR3 size: 15 residues. Trimming pared 6 bases from V and 8 bases from J, leaving 17 bases between.

The chain has TRBV5-6 and TRBJ2-5, with 10 bases lining up with TRBD1. This CDR3 is 15 amino acids long. The germline gives CDR1 SGHDT, CDR2 YYEEEE. The V gene end was trimmed by 2 bases and the J gene end by 4 bases; junction bases not matched to a gene: 5. The CDR3 DNA reads as TGTGCCAGCAGCTTCCGGGACAGGGGTGCAGAGACCCAGTACTTC. Translating it yields CASSFRDRGAETQYF.

A word on this clone: This sample includes further DNA sequences coding for the same CDR3. The chain is built from TRBV5-6 and TRBJ1-5, with D hard to call. This CDR3 region has 14 residues. With 0 bases removed from V and 0 bases from J, the gap between germline ends came to 4 bases. CDR1 is SGHDT and CDR2 is YYEEEE in the germline V gene. This CDR3 reads CASSLGGSNQPQHF. The CDR3 nucleotides are TGTGCCAGCAGCTTGGGGGGTAGCAATCAGCCCCAGCATTTT.

The chain uses TRBV5-1 and TRBJ2-5; the match to TRBD1 covers 8 bases. CDR1 and CDR2 (germline): SGHRS, YFSETQ. The CDR3 is 16 residues long. The V and J ends lost 7 bases and 1 base, in that order; junction bases with no gene match: 12. The CDR3 protein is CASRPLAGGPQETQYF. The DNA of the CDR3 is TGCGCCAGCCGGCCCCTTGCAGGGGGCCCCCAAGAGACCCAGTACTTC.

The chain recombines TRBV5-6 with TRBJ2-1, with D unclear. V dropped 1 base and J dropped 9 bases, with 5 bases sitting between them. Germline CDR1 is SGHDT and CDR2 is YYEEEE. The CDR3 extends over 11 amino acids. The CDR3 spells CASSLSLEQFF. The CDR3 DNA reads TGTGCCAGCAGCTTGTCACTTGAGCAGTTCTTC.

The chain joins TRBV18 to TRBJ1-1; maybe TRBD1 (6 bases). Germline V CDR1 and CDR2: KGHSH, LQKENI. V was trimmed by 0 bases and J by 11 bases, leaving 10 bases between them. The CDR3 has 12 amino acids. CDR3 DNA: TGTGCCAGCTCACCACCTCAGGGGTTCGCTTTCTTT. This encodes CASSPPQGFAFF. The whole variable domain, filled in from reference TRBV18 and TRBJ1-1, reads NAGVMQNPRHLVRRRGQEARLRCSPMKGHSHVYWYRQLPEEGLKFMVYLQKENIIDESGMPKERFSAEFPKEGPSILRIQQVVRGDSAAYFCASSPPQGFAFFGQGTRLTVV.

V gene TRBV10-3 combines with J gene TRBJ2-2, with D possibly matching TRBD1 (6 bases). Trimming removed 11 bases at V and 0 bases at J, with 16 bases between. The CDR3 is 15 amino acids. CDR1 ENHRY and CDR2 SYGVKD come from the germline V gene. DNA for the CDR3: TGTGCCGCCAGCCCACAGGGCCCGAACACCGGGGAGCTGTTTTTT. Translating gives CAASPQGPNTGELFF.

This chain joins TRBV3-1 (or the pseudogene TRBV3-2) and TRBJ1-4; a possible D gene is TRBD1 (5 bases). CDR1 is LGHDT, CDR2 YNNKEL, per germline (reference sequence). The CDR3 is made up of 21 amino acids. V shed 4 bases and J shed 6 bases, with 33 bases lying between them. The CDR3: CASSPGIIASPQRGSYEKLFF. The CDR3 nucleotides read TGTGCCAGCAGCCCCGGGATTATAGCTTCACCCCAGCGGGGGAGTTATGAAAAACTGTTTTTT.

The chain is built from TRBV7-2 and TRBJ1-5; 8 nucleotides align to TRBD1. Germline CDR1 reads SGHTA; CDR2 reads FQGNSA. V lost 3 bases, J lost 6 bases, and 7 bases stayed unmatched. The CDR3 is 15 amino acids. CDR3 amino acids: CASSFTGQEGQPQHF. CDR3 DNA: TGTGCCAGCAGCTTCACGGGACAGGAGGGTCAGCCCCAGCATTTT.

This clone was seen a single time. The chain uses TRBV3-1 (or the pseudogene TRBV3-2) and TRBJ1-1; possibly TRBD1 for D (5 bases). Germline V gives CDR1 LGHDT, CDR2 YNNKEL (reference sequence). The CDR3 is 17 amino acids. The ends were cut back, 0 bases at V and 1 base at J, with 15 bases in the middle. The CDR3 sequence: CASSQERLGQGNTEAFF. Here the CDR3 DNA reads TGTGCCAGCAGCCAAGAGCGACTGGGGCAGGGGAACACTGAAGCTTTCTTT.

The V and J genes are TRBV3-1 (or the pseudogene TRBV3-2) and TRBJ2-1; D is unclear. Trimming took 10 bases from V and 9 from J, leaving 13 bases between them. The germline CDR1 and CDR2 sequences are LGHDT and YNNKEL (reference sequence). The CDR3 extends over 11 amino acids. In DNA form, the CDR3 reads TGTGCCACTGGCTGGGATTCTGAGCAGTTCTTC. Protein: CATGWDSEQFF.

The chain links TRBV6-2 or TRBV6-3 to TRBJ2-3, with TRBD2 identical over 9 bases. J gave up 9 bases and V 6 bases, and 19 bases lay outside the gene matches. The CDR3 has 17 residues. CDR1 and CDR2 (germline): MNHEY, SVGEGT. CDR3 sequence (DNA): TGTGCCAGCAGCTCCCCGAGGCGCGCGGGGGGGATAGGGACGCAGTATTTT. It specifies CASSSPRRAGGIGTQYF.

This clone was seen only once. This CDR3 is also generated by other DNA sequences in the sample. V usage is TRBV19 and J usage is TRBJ2-1; D could derive from TRBD1 or TRBD2 (5 bases each). The CDR3 runs to 13 residues. Germline V lookup: CDR1 LNHDA, CDR2 SQIVND (reference sequence). Trimming cost V 1 base and J 5 bases, with 6 bases left between them. CDR3 DNA: TGTGCCAGTAGTATAGGAGGGGACAATGAGCAGTTCTTC. Its translation: CASSIGGDNEQFF.

The J gene is TRBJ2-3, the V gene TRBV19; 9 bases match TRBD2. The CDR3 runs to 17 residues. CDR1 and CDR2 from the germline V gene are LNHDA and SQIVND (reference sequence). J gave up 2 bases and V 3 bases, and 9 bases lay outside the gene matches. CDR3 in DNA: TGTGCCAGTAGTATCTCCCGACTAGCGGATTACACAGATACGCAGTATTTT. Translating it yields CASSISRLADYTDTQYF.

V usage is TRBV10-2 and J usage is TRBJ1-1, with TRBD1 as a possible D gene (5 bases). V was cut by 2 bases and J by 1 base, with 5 bases left in between. Germline V gives CDR1 WSHSY, CDR2 SAAADI. The CDR3 extends over 13 amino acids. The CDR3 region has the DNA TGCGCCAGCAGTGAGACAGGGAACACTGAAGCTTTCTTT. Protein product: CASSETGNTEAFF.

V and J are TRBV7-2 and TRBJ1-2; D may be TRBD1 (6 bases). The germline CDR1 and CDR2 sequences are SGHTA and FQGNSA. The CDR3 has 14 residues. V shed 5 bases and J shed 0 bases, with 10 bases lying between them. In DNA, the CDR3 is TGTGCCAGCAGCCCAGGGGTAGCTAACTATGGCTACACCTTC. This gives the protein CASSPGVANYGYTF.

V usage is TRBV3-1 (or the pseudogene TRBV3-2) and J usage is TRBJ2-7, with D tentatively TRBD1 (6 bases). With 4 bases removed from V and 3 bases from J, the gap between germline ends came to 16 bases. The CDR3 loop spans 15 amino acids. Germline CDR1 reads LGHDT; CDR2 reads YNNKEL (reference sequence). CDR3 coding DNA: TGTGCCAGCAGCCTCCGGGACACTAGAGGCTACGAGCAGTACTTC. It specifies CASSLRDTRGYEQYF.

The CDR3 DNA follows: TGTGCCAGCTCACGCGGACAGGTCGACTACGAGCAGTACTTC. Translated, it gives CASSRGQVDYEQYF. This chain links TRBV18 with TRBJ2-7; TRBD1 agrees at 7 bases. Trimming cost V 4 bases and J 3 bases; bases outside gene matches: 6. This CDR3 spans 14 amino acids. Per the germline V gene, CDR1 is KGHSH and CDR2 is LQKENI.

V is TRBV9 and J is TRBJ1-2; 9 nucleotides match TRBD1. Looked up from germline, CDR1 is SGDLS and CDR2 is YYNGEE. Germline trimming cut 4 bases from V and 3 bases from J; bases unmatched to any gene: 7. The CDR3 has 15 residues. As DNA, the CDR3 is TGTGCCAGCAGCCCCGGGGACAGGGTGGACTATGGCTACACCTTC. Translated, it gives CASSPGDRVDYGYTF.

This clone was recorded only once. V is TRBV11-1 and J is TRBJ2-7; D is undetermined. The germline CDR1 and CDR2 sequences are SGHAT and FQDESV (reference sequence). The V end was cut by 3 bases, the J end by 2 bases, with 8 bases between. This CDR3 has 13 residues. In DNA, the CDR3 is TGTGCCAGCAGCTTTCAGGTTACCTACGAGCAGTACTTC. Encoded protein: CASSFQVTYEQYF.

The chain's CDR3 is CSYHRDTYNEQFF. The DNA for the CDR3 is TGCAGCTACCATCGGGACACCTACAATGAGCAGTTCTTC. J is TRBJ2-1 and V is TRBV29-1; D perhaps matches TRBD1 (6 bases). Germline V CDR1 and CDR2: SQVTM, ANQGSEA. Trimming stripped 8 bases from V and 2 bases from J, with 13 bases between. This CDR3 has 13 residues.

This sequence joins TRBV5-1 and TRBJ2-1; the D is unclear. Germline CDR1 reads SGHRS; CDR2 reads YFSETQ. The CDR3 has 14 residues. Trimming removed 0 bases from V and 5 bases from J, with 9 bases in between. CDR3 region: CASSLAEEHNEQFF. The CDR3 nucleotides read TGCGCCAGCAGCTTGGCCGAGGAGCACAATGAGCAGTTCTTC.

The V gene is TRBV7-2, the J gene TRBJ1-5, with D unclear. The V end lost 1 base, the J end lost 0 bases, and 7 bases lay between the germline ends. This CDR3 region has 15 residues. Germline V CDR1 and CDR2: SGHTA, FQGNSA. DNA for the CDR3: TGTGCCAGCAGCTTAGTGGTAAATAGCAATCAGCCCCAGCATTTT. Translation: CASSLVVNSNQPQHF.

The table lists this clone with many counts. V is TRBV7-6 and J is TRBJ2-1, with TRBD2 matching 10 bases. The length of the CDR3 is 15 residues. Germline trimming cut 4 bases from V and 6 bases from J; bases unmatched to any gene: 6. Per the germline V gene, CDR1 is SGHVS and CDR2 is FNYEAQ. The CDR3 nucleotides read TGTGCCAGCAGCTACGAGCGGGGGGGAGTCAATGAGCAGTTCTTC. This sequence encodes CASSYERGGVNEQFF.

V and J are TRBV6-2 or TRBV6-3 and TRBJ1-1, with D perhaps matching TRBD1 (5 bases). With 4 bases removed from V and 1 base from J, the gap between germline ends came to 13 bases. Germline lookup yields CDR1 MNHEY and CDR2 SVGEGT. The length of the CDR3 is 15 residues. The chain's CDR3 is CASSSTGLANTEAFF. The CDR3 nucleotides read TGTGCCAGCAGTTCCACAGGACTGGCGAACACTGAAGCTTTCTTT.

This clone has a single count. The CDR3 DNA follows: TGTGCCAGTAGTTGGCGACTGAGTGAAAAACTGTTTTTT. Protein sequence: CASSWRLSEKLFF. The rearrangement links TRBV19 to TRBJ1-4; D unclear. The CDR3 sequence is 13 residues long. V was pared by 5 bases and J by 7 bases, with 11 bases between. Germline-derived CDR1 and CDR2 are LNHDA and SQIVND (reference sequence). The entire variable domain, with the rest obtained from reference TRBV19 and TRBJ1-4, is as follows: DGGITQSPKYLFRKEGQNVTLSCEQNLNHDAMYWYRQDPGQGLRLIYYSQIVNDFQKGDIAEGYSVSREKKESFPLTVTSAQKNPTAFYLCASSWRLSEKLFFGSGTQLSVL.

This chain uses TRBV30 with TRBJ2-7; D is unclear. Germline loops: CDR1 GTSNPN, CDR2 SVGIG (reference sequence). This CDR3 is 12 amino acids long. V gave up 2 bases and J gave up 7 bases, with 12 bases separating them. Here the CDR3 DNA reads TGTGCCTGGAGTCGGAACCAGTGGGAGCAGTACTTC. Amino acids: CAWSRNQWEQYF. Looking up the rest from reference TRBV30 and TRBJ2-7 gives the full variable domain: SQTIHQWPATLVQPVGSPLSLECTVEGTSNPNLYWYRQAAGRGLQLLFYSVGIGQISSEVPQNLSASRPQDRQFILSSKKLLLSDSGFYLCAWSRNQWEQYFGPGTRLTVT.

This chain uses TRBV30 with TRBJ1-6; 8 bases are a match to TRBD1. Germline V gene data show CDR1 as GTSNPN and CDR2 as SVGIG (reference sequence). The CDR3 has 16 residues. Unmatched junction bases numbered 12, after V lost 7 bases and J lost 4 bases. The chain's CDR3 is CASERNRDRYNSPLHF. CDR3 nucleotides: TGTGCCTCAGAAAGGAACCGGGACAGGTATAATTCACCCCTCCACTTT.

Only a few counts were recorded for this clone. The chain employs TRBV5-1 and TRBJ2-7; a possible D gene is TRBD2 (5 bases). Deletions cut 3 bases from V and 4 bases from J, with 14 bases between. The germline gives CDR1 SGHRS, CDR2 YFSETQ. The CDR3 runs to 14 residues. The CDR3 loop is CASSSGLRDYEQYF. In nucleotides, the CDR3 is TGCGCCAGCAGCTCCGGACTGCGAGATTACGAGCAGTACTTC.

J is TRBJ2-2 and V is TRBV7-9; TRBD2 matches at 7 bases. The trim removed 6 bases at V and 8 bases at J, leaving 12 bases unmatched. The CDR3 sequence is 15 residues long. Germline CDR1 reads SEHNR; CDR2 reads FQNEAQ (reference sequence). For the CDR3, the DNA is TGTGCCAGCAGACCTAGCGGTGGTCCCCCTGGGGAGCTGTTTTTT. Translation: CASRPSGGPPGELFF.

The chain's CDR3 is CASSKDRGSPLHF. In DNA form, the CDR3 reads TGTGCCAGCTCAAAGGACAGGGGTTCACCCCTCCACTTT. This chain joins TRBV18 and TRBJ1-6; 9 bases match TRBD1. The V segment lost 5 bases and the J segment 9 bases; nucleotides outside the gene matches: 2. Germline V gene lookup returns CDR1 KGHSH and CDR2 LQKENI. This CDR3 is built from 13 residues.